A single sample is the source of the 9 T cell receptor beta chains below, sequenced in a study of cytomegalovirus exposure and HLA in healthy donors. The primer mix had 60 Vbeta and 13 Jbeta primers. The method was immunoSEQ multiplex PCR; TCRdb's version includes in-frame clones alone and lacks a portion of them. The table shows more than 100,000 clones, with about 64% occurring only once. The sequencing input was PBMCs. These TCRs come from a woman in her forties in good health and CMV-seronegative.

The rearrangement joins TRBV27 to TRBJ1-1; weak D call: TRBD1 (5 bases). CDR1 MNHEY and CDR2 SMNVEV come from the germline V gene (reference sequence). The length of the CDR3 is 14 residues. Trimming left V 0 bases short and J 5 bases short, with 10 bases between. Here the CDR3 DNA reads TGTGCCAGCAGTTTATCAAGAAGGGGAACTGAAGCTTTCTTT. Protein product: CASSLSRRGTEAFF.

The chain has TRBV4-2 and TRBJ1-4; possible D gene TRBD1, 6 bases. The V gene's germline CDR1 is LGHNA and CDR2 YNFKEQ. CDR3 length equals 14 residues. V lost 2 bases and J lost 8, with 12 bases in between. The CDR3 DNA sequence: TGTGCCAGCAGCCAATTCCAGGGGAGCGAAAAACTGTTTTTT. Translated, it gives CASSQFQGSEKLFF.

The CDR3: CASSSTRGVDTQYF. The CDR3 DNA is TGTGCCAGCAGCTCTACTCGGGGGGTAGATACGCAGTATTTT. The chain is built from TRBV28 and TRBJ2-3, with 7 bases identical to TRBD2. V trimming: 6 bases; J trimming: 5 bases; junction bases outside the gene matches: 8. The CDR3 contains 14 residues. Germline CDR1 and CDR2: MDHEN and SYDVKM.

J is TRBJ1-6 and V is TRBV6-1; no clear D gene. The CDR3 covers 14 residues. V was pared by 2 bases and J by 0 bases, with 2 bases between. The germline V gene encodes CDR1 MNHNS and CDR2 SASEGT. CDR3 region: CASSELSYNSPLHF. The CDR3 nucleotides read TGTGCCAGCAGTGAACTCTCCTATAATTCACCCCTCCACTTT.

The J gene is TRBJ2-7, the V gene TRBV19; no definite D call. In germline, CDR1 is LNHDA, CDR2 SQIVND (reference sequence). The length of the CDR3 is 14 residues. The V gene lost 7 bases and the J gene lost 3 bases, with 16 bases spanning the gap. CDR3 protein: CASKADRVGYEQYF. CDR3 DNA sequence: TGTGCCAGTAAGGCGGATCGCGTAGGCTACGAGCAGTACTTC.

The chain links TRBV30 to TRBJ2-3; TRBD1 matches 7 bases. V gave up 4 bases and J gave up 8 bases; unmatched junction bases: 9. The germline CDR1 and CDR2 sequences are GTSNPN and SVGIG (reference sequence). The length of the CDR3 is 13 residues. The CDR3 DNA reads as TGTGCCTGGACGACAGGGTCCAGGTCTACGCAGTATTTT. This translates into CAWTTGSRSTQYF.

The chain joins TRBV2 to TRBJ1-5, with a tentative D call TRBD1 (5 bases). Germline values: CDR1 SNHLY, CDR2 FYNNEI. Trimming stripped 6 bases from V and 2 bases from J, with 20 bases between. The CDR3 covers 17 residues. CDR3 residues: CASRAGFRWPGNQPQHF. CDR3 nucleotides: TGTGCCAGCAGGGCAGGGTTTCGCTGGCCGGGCAATCAGCCCCAGCATTTT.

V gene TRBV25-1 combines with J gene TRBJ1-6; D is unclear. CDR1 MGHDK and CDR2 SYGVNS come from the germline V gene. There are 13 residues in the CDR3. With 6 bases removed from V and 3 bases from J, the gap between germline ends came to 6 bases. CDR3 nucleotides: TGTGCCAGCAGGTCCTTCTATAATTCACCCCTCCACTTT. Its translation is CASRSFYNSPLHF.

The CDR3 reads CASGLVPDSYTDTQYF. Written as DNA, the CDR3 is TGTGCTAGTGGTTTGGTCCCCGACAGTTACACAGATACGCAGTATTTT. The J gene is TRBJ2-3, the V gene TRBV12-5; TRBD1 is a possible D gene (5 bases). Trimming shortened V by 0 bases and J by 2 bases, and 12 bases separated the two germline ends. This CDR3 comprises 16 residues. Germline loops: CDR1 LGHNT, CDR2 FRNRAP.